One sample yielded the 29 T cell receptor beta chains listed below, sequenced in a study of blood T cells in healthy people across ages. For the second PCR, which ran for about 6 to 12 cycles, a sample-barcoded 5' primer and a J-beta primer mix were used. TCRdb reprocessed the 5' RACE reads via MiXCR and lists one record per CDR3 protein. The data hold some 1.8 million distinct CDR3 sequences, with about 39% observed a single time. Material: blood. Receptors were obtained from a human donor in good health.

This clonotype was observed a few times. This chain joins TRBV10-3 and TRBJ2-2; D is undetermined. The CDR3 loop spans 11 amino acids. V was clipped by 8 bases and J by 4 bases, with 5 bases between them. From germline, CDR1 is ENHRY and CDR2 SYGVKD. The CDR3 coding sequence is TGTGCCATCCTGGGCACCGGGGAGCTGTTTTTT. This sequence encodes CAILGTGELFF.

V is TRBV15 and J is TRBJ1-1, with unresolved D. The CDR3 has 14 residues. V was cut by 1 base and J by 0 bases, with 6 bases left in between. Looked up from germline, CDR1 is LNHNV and CDR2 is YYDKDF (reference sequence). The CDR3 loop reads CATSRAGVNTEAFF. CDR3 coding DNA: TGTGCCACCAGCAGAGCGGGAGTGAACACTGAAGCTTTCTTT.

J is TRBJ2-1 and V is TRBV4-3; D is ambiguous. The V end lost 1 base, the J end lost 5 bases, and 9 bases lay between the germline ends. CDR3 length equals 14 residues. Germline-derived CDR1 and CDR2 are LGHNA and YSLEER. CDR3 nucleotide sequence: TGCGCCAGCAGCCAAGGGCACTTAAACAATGAGCAGTTCTTC. It translates to CASSQGHLNNEQFF.

The genes are TRBV10-2 and TRBJ2-3; 7 bases are a match to TRBD1. The germline V gene has CDR1 WSHSY and CDR2 SAAADI. The CDR3 is made up of 16 amino acids. V gave up 3 bases and J gave up 2 bases; unmatched junction bases: 8. CDR3 protein: CASSEGRGLLTDTQYF. Written as DNA, the CDR3 is TGCGCCAGCAGTGAAGGCAGGGGGTTACTCACAGATACGCAGTATTTT.

This clonotype was detected a few times. The V and J genes are TRBV7-9 and TRBJ2-1; no firm D call. CDR1 and CDR2 (germline): SEHNR, FQNEAQ (reference sequence). Trimming left V 7 bases short and J 4 bases short, with 5 bases between. The CDR3 length is 11 residues. DNA of the CDR3: TGTGCCAGCAACCCTTACAATGAGCAGTTCTTC. Protein: CASNPYNEQFF.

The chain combines TRBV4-3 with TRBJ2-3; 14 bases are a match to TRBD2. Trimming cost V 4 bases and J 2 bases; bases outside gene matches: 5. Germline lookup yields CDR1 LGHNA and CDR2 YSLEER. CDR3 length equals 17 residues. CDR3: CASSPRTSGGPTDTQYF. The CDR3 DNA reads as TGCGCCAGCAGCCCGCGGACTAGCGGGGGGCCCACAGATACGCAGTATTTT.

This chain connects TRBV29-1 to TRBJ1-2; TRBD1 might be the D (5 bases). In germline, CDR1 is SQVTM, CDR2 ANQGSEA. The CDR3 loop spans 14 amino acids. The V and J ends lost 4 bases and 4 bases respectively, with 16 bases between them. The CDR3: CSVVGAGAGYGYTF. The CDR3, as DNA: TGCAGCGTTGTAGGGGCAGGAGCAGGCTATGGCTACACCTTC.

This clonotype was counted ten times or more. V usage is TRBV28 and J usage is TRBJ2-7, with D possibly being TRBD1 or TRBD2 (6 bases each). Trimming stripped 11 bases from V and 5 bases from J, with 16 bases between. The CDR3 sequence is 12 residues long. Germline CDR1 MDHEN, CDR2 SYDVKM. CDR3 residues: CAVGGLNHEQYF. CDR3 DNA: TGTGCCGTCGGGGGCCTTAACCACGAGCAGTACTTC.

The V and J genes are TRBV6-5 and TRBJ2-3, with 13 bases that match TRBD2. The CDR3 has 20 amino acids. In germline, CDR1 is MNHEY, CDR2 SVGAGI. The V gene end was trimmed by 2 bases and the J gene end by 6 bases; junction bases not matched to a gene: 17. CDR3 nucleotides: TGTGCCAGCAGTTACCCCCAAAAAGGACTAGCGGGGGCCTTGCTGGATACGCAGTATTTT. Protein product: CASSYPQKGLAGALLDTQYF.

This clonotype was counted once. V is TRBV7-9 and J is TRBJ1-4; D gene unclear. The germline CDR1 and CDR2 sequences are SEHNR and FQNEAQ (reference sequence). V dropped 5 bases and J dropped 4 bases, with 14 bases sitting between them. The CDR3 covers 15 residues. The CDR3: CASSPPTRNNEKLFF. Here the CDR3 DNA reads TGTGCCAGCAGCCCTCCCACACGGAATAATGAAAAACTGTTTTTT.

The chain is built from TRBV7-2 and TRBJ2-1; TRBD1 is a possible D gene (6 bases). The germline CDR1 and CDR2 sequences are SGHTA and FQGNSA. The CDR3 sequence is 15 residues long. V was shortened by 5 bases and J by 3 bases, with 14 bases between the two germline ends. The chain's CDR3 is CASSPGARNYNEQFF. In DNA form, the CDR3 reads TGTGCCAGCAGCCCAGGGGCACGGAACTACAATGAGCAGTTCTTC.

This clonotype came up a few times. This sequence joins TRBV20-1 and TRBJ2-3, with 14 bases that match TRBD2. Germline V CDR1 and CDR2: DFQATT, SNEGSKA (reference sequence). Trimming took 5 bases from V and 0 from J; bases not matched to a gene: 4. The CDR3 spans 16 residues. The CDR3 sequence: CSARTSGGSSTDTQYF. CDR3 DNA sequence: TGCAGTGCTCGGACTAGCGGGGGGTCTAGCACAGATACGCAGTATTTT.

This sequence joins TRBV19 and TRBJ2-5; a possible D gene is TRBD2 (6 bases). The germline CDR1 and CDR2 sequences are LNHDA and SQIVND (reference sequence). The CDR3 runs 15 residues. V was shortened by 5 bases and J by 2 bases, with 15 bases between the two germline ends. The CDR3 nucleotides read TGTGCCAGTAGTCCACAGGAGGGTTGGCAAGAGACCCAGTACTTC. Protein product: CASSPQEGWQETQYF.

This clonotype was counted only a few times. The J gene is TRBJ2-1, the V gene TRBV20-1; 7 bases align to TRBD2. CDR3 length: 14 residues. CDR1 is DFQATT and CDR2 is SNEGSKA in the germline V gene (reference sequence). J gave up 6 bases and V 6 bases, and 11 bases lay outside the gene matches. CDR3 in DNA: TGCAGTGCGAGGCGGCTAGCGGAGCTCAATGAGCAGTTCTTC. It codes for CSARRLAELNEQFF.

The chain has TRBV29-1 and TRBJ2-4; the D is unclear. Near its end, the DNA agrees better with TRBJ2-7, so the J call may be wrong. The CDR3 extends over 13 amino acids. Germline values: CDR1 SQVTM, CDR2 ANQGSEA. The CDR3 region is CSVEANPNYEQYF. The DNA of the CDR3 is TGCAGCGTTGAAGCCAATCCTAACTACGAGCAGTACTTC.

Turning to this clonotype: The junction shows a germline mismatch at one end, possibly a read error. Here the CDR3 reads CRATIQETQYF. The CDR3 nucleotides are TGCAGGGCTACTATCCAAGAGACCCAGTACTTC. The rearrangement links TRBV20-1 to TRBJ2-5; D is uncertain. Looked up from germline, CDR1 is DFQATT and CDR2 is SNEGSKA (reference sequence). The CDR3 loop spans 11 amino acids.

The chain couples TRBV5-1 to TRBJ2-5; 8 nucleotides align to TRBD1. Per germline, CDR1 SGHRS and CDR2 YFSETQ. V was pared by 6 bases and J by 0 bases, with 13 bases of the junction left unmatched. The CDR3 is made up of 17 amino acids. The CDR3 coding sequence is TGCGCCAGCATGACCTCGCCGGGACAGGTTGACCAAGAGACCCAGTACTTC. It codes for CASMTSPGQVDQETQYF.

This clonotype was found a few times. This chain links TRBV5-1 with TRBJ2-7; 9 bases map to TRBD1. CDR3 length: 14 residues. The ends lost 7 bases at V and 3 bases at J; junction bases unmatched: 8. CDR1 is SGHRS, CDR2 YFSETQ, per germline. This CDR3 is CASAEGQGNYEQYF. Here the CDR3 DNA reads TGCGCCAGCGCCGAAGGACAGGGGAACTACGAGCAGTACTTC.

V and J are TRBV6-1 and TRBJ1-2, with D perhaps matching TRBD1 (5 bases). CDR1 MNHNS and CDR2 SASEGT come from the germline V gene. The CDR3 is made up of 13 amino acids. V gave up 1 base and J gave up 8 bases, with 11 bases separating them. Here the CDR3 reads CASSEGPGTGYTF. The CDR3 coding sequence is TGTGCCAGCAGTGAAGGGCCAGGGACCGGCTACACCTTC.

This clonotype was seen a few times. V and J are TRBV4-2 and TRBJ1-2; D may be TRBD1 (5 bases). The germline V gene has CDR1 LGHNA and CDR2 YNFKEQ. The CDR3 consists of 17 residues. V was trimmed by 0 bases and J by 6 bases, leaving 20 bases between them. The CDR3 DNA sequence: TGTGCCAGCAGCCAAGAAGGCCCGGGACTTTGGGGAGATGGCTACACCTTC. Protein: CASSQEGPGLWGDGYTF.

This chain joins TRBV20-1 and TRBJ1-1; TRBD1 is a possible D gene (6 bases). The CDR3 runs to 14 residues. Germline lookup yields CDR1 DFQATT and CDR2 SNEGSKA (reference sequence). V lost 6 bases and J 4 bases, leaving 18 bases between the germline ends. The DNA of the CDR3 is TGCAGTGCGAAAACGGACAGTGAGAGCACTGAAGCTTTCTTT. Residues: CSAKTDSESTEAFF.

This clonotype came up many times. V is TRBV6-6 and J is TRBJ2-7; a weak D match, TRBD1 (7 bases). Germline CDR1 reads MNHNY; CDR2 reads SVGAGI (reference sequence). This CDR3 comprises 16 residues. Trimming removed 0 bases at V and 3 bases at J, with 15 bases between. DNA of the CDR3: TGTGCCAGCAGTTACTCGAGGCAGGGGGGCATCTACGAGCAGTACTTC. This translates into CASSYSRQGGIYEQYF.

The chain is built from TRBV6-5 and TRBJ2-7, with TRBD1 matching over 7 bases. The CDR3 contains 14 residues. From germline, CDR1 is MNHEY and CDR2 SVGAGI. The V segment lost 5 bases and the J segment 1 base; nucleotides outside the gene matches: 5. CDR3 coding DNA: TGTGCCAGCAGTAGGGACAGATGGTCCTACGAGCAGTACTTC. It yields the protein CASSRDRWSYEQYF.

The chain links TRBV20-1 to TRBJ2-1; 8 bases fit TRBD2. Germline CDR1 and CDR2: DFQATT and SNEGSKA (reference sequence). V was clipped by 3 bases and J by 3 bases; unmatched bases: 4. There are 14 residues in the CDR3. The CDR3 DNA reads TGCAGTGCTAGGGGCGGGGGGCTCTACAATGAGCAGTTCTTC. Translating it yields CSARGGGLYNEQFF.

The chain combines TRBV4-1 with TRBJ2-7, with 10 bases that match TRBD2. With 1 base clipped from V and 0 bases from J, the junction kept 9 bases outside the gene matches. The CDR3 runs 18 residues. CDR1 and CDR2 from the germline V gene are MGHRA and YSYEKL. The DNA for the CDR3 is TGCGCCAGCAGCCAAGGACCCGCTAGCGGGGGCCCCTCCTACGAGCAGTACTTC. Translated: CASSQGPASGGPSYEQYF.

The chain couples TRBV3-1 to TRBJ1-2; D is unresolved. This CDR3 region has 16 residues. CDR1 and CDR2 (germline): LGHDT, YNNKEL (reference sequence). V was cut by 2 bases and J by 0 bases, with 13 bases left in between. CDR3 amino acids: CASSQPRASSNYGYTF. The CDR3 DNA follows: TGTGCCAGCAGCCAACCCCGGGCGAGCTCTAACTATGGCTACACCTTC. Full variable domain (remainder filled in from reference TRBV3-1 and TRBJ1-2): DTAVSQTPKYLVTQMGNDKSIKCEQNLGHDTMYWYKQDSKKFLKIMFSYNNKELIINETVPNRFSPKSPDKAHLNLHINSLELGDSAVYFCASSQPRASSNYGYTFGSGTRLTVV.

V gene TRBV4-2 combines with J gene TRBJ1-2; D gene ambiguous. This CDR3 comprises 17 residues. Deletions cut 0 bases from V and 7 bases from J, with 21 bases between. Germline loops: CDR1 LGHNA, CDR2 YNFKEQ. The CDR3 sequence is CASSQDAEALPGSGYTF. DNA for the CDR3: TGTGCCAGCAGCCAAGATGCAGAGGCGCTCCCGGGGAGTGGCTACACCTTC.

The V call is TRBV7-9, the J call TRBJ1-5, with 9 nucleotides matching TRBD1. V shed 0 bases and J 7 bases; nucleotides not matched to a gene: 7. Germline V gene sequence: CDR1 SEHNR, CDR2 FQNEAQ (reference sequence). This CDR3 has 16 residues. The CDR3 DNA reads as TGTGCCAGCAGCTTAGCGGAGGGACAGGGTGAACAGCCCCAGCATTTT. Translating it yields CASSLAEGQGEQPQHF. Combining the CDR3 with reference TRBV7-9 and TRBJ1-5 gives the whole variable domain DTGVSQNPRHKITKRGQNVTFRCDPISEHNRLYWYRQTLGQGPEFLTYFQNEAQLEKSRLLSDRFSAERPKGSFSTLEIQRTEQGDSAMYLCASSLAEGQGEQPQHFGDGTRLSIL.

Only a few counts were recorded for this clonotype. V is TRBV5-4 and J is TRBJ2-7; either TRBD1 or TRBD2 may fit D (6 bases each). Trimming pared 4 bases from V and 7 bases from J, leaving 18 bases between. CDR1 is SGHNT, CDR2 YYREEE, per germline (reference sequence). CDR3 length: 14 residues. As DNA, the CDR3 is TGTGCCAGCAGCGACCCACAGGGTGCGGGAGAGCAGTACTTC. This codes for CASSDPQGAGEQYF.